A single sample is the source of the 16 T cell receptor beta chains below, sequenced in a study of T cell repertoires in cytomegalovirus infection. MiXCR was run by TCRdb on the reads, yielding one entry per CDR3 protein. The profile covers approximately 250,000 distinct CDR3 sequences, with less than 9.5% appearing a single time and about 14% taken by the ten largest. The sequenced material came from PBMCs. These receptors originate from a human donor in good health (CMV status not recorded). Some clones in this sample may be carry-over from other donors' samples.

This clonotype was recorded many times. This sequence joins TRBV6-6 and TRBJ2-3; 10 nucleotides agree with TRBD2. Germline V gene lookup returns CDR1 MNHNY and CDR2 SVGAGI (reference sequence). The junction had 4 bases not matched to a gene; V was cut back by 4 bases and J by 6 bases. The CDR3 spans 14 residues. CDR3 in amino acids: CASSWTSGSDTQYF. Here the CDR3 DNA reads TGTGCCAGCAGTTGGACTAGCGGCTCGGATACGCAGTATTTT.

This clonotype was counted ten times or more. The V and J genes are TRBV5-1 and TRBJ2-3; 11 bases match TRBD2. The CDR3 runs to 15 residues. Trimming took 3 bases from V and 6 from J; bases not matched to a gene: 6. Looked up from germline, CDR1 is SGHRS and CDR2 is YFSETQ. The CDR3 bases are TGCGCCAGCAGCTCTACTAGCGGGAGTTCCGATACGCAGTATTTT. Its protein is CASSSTSGSSDTQYF.

The table lists this clonotype with a few counts. The chain links TRBV5-1 to TRBJ2-1; 11 bases fit TRBD2. The germline gives CDR1 SGHRS, CDR2 YFSETQ. The CDR3 extends over 15 amino acids. V lost 4 bases, J lost 5 bases, and 5 bases stayed unmatched. In DNA, the CDR3 is TGCGCCAGCAGCAAACTAGCGGGAGACCACAATGAGCAGTTCTTC. Translating it yields CASSKLAGDHNEQFF.

V is TRBV29-1 and J is TRBJ1-1; D is undetermined. Trimming removed 4 bases at V and 3 bases at J, with 12 bases between. The CDR3 is 13 amino acids. The germline gives CDR1 SQVTM, CDR2 ANQGSEA. CDR3 nucleotide sequence: TGCAGCGTTGTCTGGGGTAGCGACACTGAAGCTTTCTTT. Amino acid sequence: CSVVWGSDTEAFF.

The rearrangement links TRBV7-2 to TRBJ2-7, with 11 bases identical to TRBD1. The germline V gene encodes CDR1 SGHTA and CDR2 FQGNSA. The CDR3 has 16 residues. V shed 1 base, J shed 2 bases, and the junction held 4 bases outside the gene matches. The CDR3 DNA follows: TGTGCCAGCAGCTTAGGGTCGGGACAGGGGGCCTACGAGCAGTACTTC. Translating it yields CASSLGSGQGAYEQYF.

The chain recombines TRBV28 with TRBJ1-5; no clear D. Per germline, CDR1 MDHEN and CDR2 SYDVKM. This CDR3 is built from 10 residues. V lost 8 bases, J lost 3 bases, and 2 bases lay in between. The CDR3, as DNA: TGTGCCAGCCCCAATCAGCCCCAGCATTTT. It translates to CASPNQPQHF.

The rearrangement uses TRBV14 and TRBJ2-3; possibly TRBD2 for D (6 bases). The CDR3 sequence is 13 residues long. CDR1 and CDR2 from the germline V gene are SGHDN and FVKESK. V lost 1 base and J 9 bases, leaving 11 bases between the germline ends. CDR3 loop: CASSQGVEGTQYF. The CDR3 nucleotides read TGTGCCAGCAGCCAAGGAGTGGAGGGGACGCAGTATTTT.

This clonotype was counted at least ten times. The chain links TRBV15 to TRBJ1-1, with unresolved D. Germline CDR1 is LNHNV and CDR2 is YYDKDF (reference sequence). The V and J ends lost 5 bases and 2 bases respectively, with 9 bases between them. The CDR3 consists of 13 residues. CDR3 nucleotide sequence: TGTGCCACCAGCCTGGACTTTAACACTGAAGCTTTCTTT. It is translated as CATSLDFNTEAFF.

This clonotype occurred many times. CDR3 sequence reads: CASSQGRETEQFF. CDR3 nucleotides: TGCGCCAGCAGCCAAGGGCGGGAGACGGAGCAGTTCTTC. The gene calls are TRBV4-3 and TRBJ2-1, with TRBD2 matching over 7 bases. With 1 base clipped from V and 10 bases from J, the junction kept 4 bases outside the gene matches. This CDR3 is built from 13 residues. Germline CDR1 LGHNA, CDR2 YSLEER.

This clonotype turned up a few times. V is TRBV29-1 and J is TRBJ1-3, with D unclear. The germline gives CDR1 SQVTM, CDR2 ANQGSEA. V dropped 7 bases and J dropped 0 bases, with 10 bases sitting between them. This CDR3 contains 13 residues. CDR3 sequence reads: CSAPSSSGNTIYF. The CDR3 DNA is TGCAGCGCCCCCTCGAGCTCTGGAAACACCATATATTTT.

This clonotype was seen only a few times. The rearrangement joins TRBV6-1 to TRBJ2-5; possible D gene TRBD2, 6 bases. The CDR3 runs to 13 residues. Per germline, CDR1 MNHNS and CDR2 SASEGT. Trimming removed 0 bases from V and 7 bases from J, with 9 bases in between. The CDR3 nucleotides are TGTGCCAGCAGTGAAGCTAGGAGGGGGACCCAGTACTTC. Its translation is CASSEARRGTQYF.

This clonotype was counted at least ten times. The rearrangement links TRBV6-2 or TRBV6-3 to TRBJ1-6; 7 bases map to TRBD1. CDR3 size: 18 residues. Germline V lookup: CDR1 MNHEY, CDR2 SVGEGT. Trimming took 0 bases from V and 7 from J; bases not matched to a gene: 12. The CDR3 is CASSYSTALGQMNSPLHF. CDR3 nucleotides: TGTGCCAGCAGTTACTCGACGGCCCTGGGACAGATGAATTCACCCCTCCACTTT.

At least ten counts were recorded for this clonotype. V and J are TRBV6-5 and TRBJ2-3, with 10 bases lining up with TRBD2. CDR1 is MNHEY and CDR2 is SVGAGI in the germline V gene. V dropped 0 bases and J dropped 5; count of bases not matched to a gene: 5. The CDR3 spans 16 residues. The CDR3 spells CASSYSTSGVGDTQYF. In DNA, the CDR3 is TGTGCCAGCAGTTACTCAACTAGCGGGGTGGGAGATACGCAGTATTTT.

This clonotype was detected many times. V usage is TRBV11-2 and J usage is TRBJ2-1, with D maybe TRBD1 (6 bases). Germline CDR1 is SGHAT and CDR2 is FQNNGV. Trimming removed 6 bases at V and 0 bases at J, with 15 bases between. This CDR3 is 16 amino acids long. The CDR3 protein is CASSQRLDSSYNEQFF. For the CDR3, the DNA is TGTGCCAGCAGTCAGCGCCTGGACAGCTCCTACAATGAGCAGTTCTTC.

Regarding this clonotype: Possible read error: a much larger clone is one base away. This chain joins TRBV19 and TRBJ2-1; D is ambiguous. Germline assignment: CDR1 LNHDA and CDR2 SQIVND (reference sequence). The CDR3 consists of 15 residues. The CDR3 spells CASSQAVVFYNEQLF. The CDR3 DNA is TGTGCCAGTAGTCAGGCTGTAGTATTCTACAATGAGCAGCTCTTC.

Many counts were recorded for this clonotype. J is TRBJ1-1 and V is TRBV4-1, with a possible D match to TRBD1 (5 bases). V was clipped by 4 bases and J by 5 bases, with 20 bases between them. The germline CDR1 and CDR2 sequences are MGHRA and YSYEKL. This CDR3 has 16 residues. CDR3 in amino acids: CASSLQPLLGGTEAFF. For the CDR3, the DNA is TGCGCCAGCAGCCTACAGCCACTACTGGGGGGAACTGAAGCTTTCTTT.